The 17 T cell receptor beta chains below were found in one sample sequenced in a study of T cells in Graves' hyperthyroidism and ophthalmopathy. RNA transcripts provided the source from which TCR beta CDR3 regions were amplified. First-round RT-PCR with HTBI primers amplified the TCR CDR3 region. One entry per CDR3 protein, called by TCRdb with MiXCR from the multiplex PCR reads. The sample holds 500,000 to 650,000 distinct CDR3 sequences, 14% seen once. The sequenced sample consisted of blood. These receptors all stem from a middle-aged woman with Graves' hyperthyroidism.

V is TRBV6-2 or TRBV6-3 and J is TRBJ2-7; TRBD1 might be the D (6 bases). The CDR3 contains 14 residues. Germline-derived CDR1 and CDR2 are MNHEY and SVGEGT. The V end was cut by 5 bases, the J end by 3 bases, with 14 bases between. CDR3: CASSPTRDIYEQYF. CDR3 bases: TGTGCCAGCAGTCCAACCCGGGACATCTACGAGCAGTACTTC.

V gene TRBV6-6 combines with J gene TRBJ1-2; 10 bases match TRBD1. V shed 0 bases, J shed 8 bases, and the junction held 6 bases outside the gene matches. Per germline, CDR1 MNHNY and CDR2 SVGAGI (reference sequence). This CDR3 region has 15 residues. CDR3 sequence (DNA): TGTGCCAGCAGTTACTCCACGACAGGGGGCGAGGGCTACACCTTC. Translated, it gives CASSYSTTGGEGYTF.

In its sample, this clonotype was seen many times. The chain couples TRBV6-1 to TRBJ2-2, with D tentatively TRBD1 or TRBD2 (5 bases each). The CDR3 extends over 17 amino acids. The V and J ends lost 1 base and 1 base respectively, with 13 bases between them. Per germline, CDR1 MNHNS and CDR2 SASEGT. CDR3 sequence: CASSEGSGPKNTGELFF. The CDR3 DNA reads TGTGCCAGCAGTGAAGGTTCGGGACCCAAGAACACCGGGGAGCTGTTTTTT.

The chain couples TRBV19 to TRBJ2-5, with 14 bases matching TRBD2. J was trimmed by 3 bases and V by 7 bases; bases with no gene match: 4. The CDR3 has 15 residues. CDR1 and CDR2 (germline): LNHDA, SQIVND (reference sequence). The chain's CDR3 is CASKGLAGGEETQYF. The CDR3 DNA follows: TGTGCCAGTAAAGGACTAGCGGGAGGCGAAGAGACCCAGTACTTC.

This clonotype was counted between two and nine times. V gene TRBV15 combines with J gene TRBJ2-1; D remains unclear. Trimming pared 5 bases from V and 2 bases from J, leaving 16 bases between. The CDR3 is made up of 16 amino acids. Germline loops: CDR1 LNHNV, CDR2 YYDKDF (reference sequence). The CDR3 DNA reads as TGTGCCACCAGCCCGTCGGTGGGCGCGACCTACAATGAGCAGTTCTTC. Its translation: CATSPSVGATYNEQFF.

CDR3 sequence: CASSKQLAGGPVSETQYF. The DNA of the CDR3 is TGTGCCAGCAGTAAACAACTAGCGGGAGGGCCGGTTTCCGAGACCCAGTACTTC. V usage is TRBV2 and J usage is TRBJ2-5, with 13 bases identical to TRBD2. This CDR3 region has 18 residues. Germline values: CDR1 SNHLY, CDR2 FYNNEI. V lost 5 bases and J lost 5; bases outside the gene matches: 14.

This clonotype was seen ten or more times. The chain combines TRBV7-2 with TRBJ2-5; 9 positions agree with TRBD2. V trimming: 6 bases; J trimming: 4 bases; junction bases outside the gene matches: 6. The CDR3 spans 14 residues. Per germline, CDR1 SGHTA and CDR2 FQGNSA. The CDR3 protein is CASSPSGDLETQYF. CDR3 DNA sequence: TGTGCCAGCAGTCCTAGCGGGGACTTAGAGACCCAGTACTTC.

Ten or more counts support this clonotype. The chain carries TRBV7-9 and TRBJ1-1, with a possible D match to TRBD1 (5 bases). Germline loops: CDR1 SEHNR, CDR2 FQNEAQ (reference sequence). There are 12 residues in the CDR3. The ends were cut back, 5 bases at V and 6 bases at J, with 10 bases in the middle. CDR3 DNA: TGTGCCAGCAGCACAGGTACTGCTGAAGCTTTCTTT. Amino acids: CASSTGTAEAFF.

This clonotype was observed at least ten times. The genes are TRBV3-1 and TRBJ2-7, with D perhaps TRBD1 (5 bases). V lost 4 bases and J lost 1, with 8 bases in between. Germline-derived CDR1 and CDR2 are LGHDT and YNNKEL (reference sequence). This CDR3 region has 13 residues. The CDR3 DNA reads as TGTGCCAGCAGCCCCCGACAGTCCTACGAGCAGTACTTC. Translating it yields CASSPRQSYEQYF.

The chain recombines TRBV2 with TRBJ1-2; unclear D gene. The CDR3 is 12 amino acids. CDR1 is SNHLY and CDR2 is FYNNEI in the germline V gene. Trimming shortened V by 8 bases and J by 3 bases, and 10 bases separated the two germline ends. CDR3 DNA: TGTGCCAGCTCCAACCGAGACTATGGCTACACCTTC. Its translation: CASSNRDYGYTF.

There are many counts of this clonotype. The J gene is TRBJ2-7, the V gene TRBV28; D uncertain. CDR1 is MDHEN and CDR2 is SYDVKM in the germline V gene. V was trimmed by 6 bases and J by 4 bases, leaving 10 bases between them. This CDR3 is built from 12 residues. The CDR3 region has the DNA TGTGCCAGCAGCCAGACGCTATACGAGCAGTACTTC. Translating it yields CASSQTLYEQYF.

This clonotype was picked up many times. V usage is TRBV5-1 and J usage is TRBJ2-1, with D perhaps TRBD1 (5 bases). This CDR3 has 15 residues. Germline-derived CDR1 and CDR2 are SGHRS and YFSETQ. V gave up 0 bases and J gave up 1 base, with 8 bases separating them. CDR3 sequence (DNA): TGCGCCAGCAGCTTGGGACAGCTTTCCTACAATGAGCAGTTCTTC. Protein sequence: CASSLGQLSYNEQFF.

This clonotype was recorded at least ten times. The chain links TRBV7-9 to TRBJ1-1; D perhaps matches TRBD1 (5 bases). The CDR3 has 13 amino acids. Germline lookup yields CDR1 SEHNR and CDR2 FQNEAQ (reference sequence). The V and J ends lost 6 bases and 4 bases respectively, with 12 bases between them. DNA for the CDR3: TGTGCCAGCAGGGGGGAGGGAGGCACTGAAGCTTTCTTT. Encoded protein: CASRGEGGTEAFF.

This clonotype was counted once. A read error may be the cause here, since a much bigger clone is one base away. The DNA for the CDR3 is TGTGCCAGCAGCCTTACAGGGTTAAGTCTAGCCAAAAACATTCAGTACTTC. Translated, it gives CASSLTGLSLAKNIQYF. The chain joins TRBV11-1 to TRBJ2-4; D perhaps matches TRBD1 (6 bases). Trimming took 5 bases from V and 0 from J, leaving 17 bases between them. Germline V CDR1 and CDR2: SGHAT, FQDESV (reference sequence). The CDR3 length is 17 residues.

Points on this clonotype: A read error may be the cause here, since a much bigger clone is one base away. V gene TRBV6-5 combines with J gene TRBJ1-1; weak D call: TRBD1 (5 bases). Per the germline V gene, CDR1 is MNHEY and CDR2 is SVGAGI. The CDR3 is 15 amino acids. CDR3 in amino acids: CASSYSSTGNTEASF. For the CDR3, the DNA is TGTGCCAGCAGTTACTCGAGTACAGGTAACACTGAAGCTTCCTTT.

This clonotype was recorded at least ten times. V gene TRBV3-1 combines with J gene TRBJ2-3; weak D call: TRBD2 (6 bases). The CDR3 contains 16 residues. V shed 3 bases and J shed 7 bases, with 20 bases lying between them. Germline CDR1 is LGHDT and CDR2 is YNNKEL (reference sequence). The chain's CDR3 is CASSQERADWGNTQYF. The CDR3 DNA sequence: TGTGCCAGCAGCCAGGAGCGGGCCGATTGGGGGAATACGCAGTATTTT.

In its sample, this clonotype was seen many times. The chain employs TRBV28 and TRBJ2-7; TRBD1 matches 7 bases. The CDR3 length is 14 residues. V lost 4 bases and J lost 3; bases outside the gene matches: 6. From germline, CDR1 is MDHEN and CDR2 SYDVKM. The CDR3 region has the DNA TGTGCCAGCAGTTCCCCGGACAGGTTCTACGAGCAGTACTTC. It yields the protein CASSSPDRFYEQYF.